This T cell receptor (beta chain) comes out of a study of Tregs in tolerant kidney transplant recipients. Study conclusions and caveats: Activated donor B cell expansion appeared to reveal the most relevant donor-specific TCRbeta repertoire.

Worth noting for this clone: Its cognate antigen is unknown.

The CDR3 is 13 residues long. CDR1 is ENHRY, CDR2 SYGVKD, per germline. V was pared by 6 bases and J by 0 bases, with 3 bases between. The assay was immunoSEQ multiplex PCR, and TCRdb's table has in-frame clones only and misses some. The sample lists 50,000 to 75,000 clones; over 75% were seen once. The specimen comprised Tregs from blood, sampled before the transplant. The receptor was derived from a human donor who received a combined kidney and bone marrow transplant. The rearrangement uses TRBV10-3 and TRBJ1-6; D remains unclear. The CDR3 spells CAIRSSYNSPLHF. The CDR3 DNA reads TGTGCCATCAGGAGCTCCTATAATTCACCCCTCCACTTT.